The 27 T cell receptor beta chains below all came from one sample that was sequenced in a study of response to subunit inactivated influenza vaccine. TCRdb re-called the RT-PCR reads through MiXCR, storing one row per CDR3 protein. The sample carries 490,000 or so distinct CDR3 sequences, 7.5% to 8.5% recorded once. Sequenced material: PBMCs from blood, taken 23 to 25 months after vaccination. The origin of the receptors is a man aged 50-75 years who received an inactivated influenza vaccine.

In its sample, this clonotype was seen many times. This chain connects TRBV20-1 to TRBJ2-5, with a weak D call TRBD2 (6 bases). The CDR3 totals 12 residues. The V end was cut by 6 bases, the J end by 5 bases, with 13 bases between. Germline values: CDR1 DFQATT, CDR2 SNEGSKA (reference sequence). CDR3 DNA: TGCAGTGCCCAGAGCAGCGGGGAGACCCAGTACTTC. The encoded protein is CSAQSSGETQYF.

This clonotype was seen only a few times. The chain combines TRBV6-5 with TRBJ2-5, with TRBD2 matching 8 bases. The CDR3 spans 15 residues. The J segment lost 5 bases and the V segment lost 0 bases, leaving 5 bases of the junction unmatched. Germline-derived CDR1 and CDR2 are MNHEY and SVGAGI. CDR3: CASSYSFIAGETQYF. The CDR3 nucleotides read TGTGCCAGCAGTTACTCGTTTATAGCGGGGGAGACCCAGTACTTC.

The gene calls are TRBV20-1 and TRBJ2-1, with no clear D. The CDR3 consists of 15 residues. Deletions cut 6 bases from V and 1 base from J, with 16 bases between. CDR1 and CDR2 (germline): DFQATT, SNEGSKA (reference sequence). This CDR3 reads CSATPDSLSYNEQFF. The CDR3 bases are TGCAGTGCGACCCCCGACTCCTTATCCTACAATGAGCAGTTCTTC.

This clonotype has a handful of counts. The chain combines TRBV13 with TRBJ2-7; D possibly corresponds to TRBD2 (6 bases). Germline V gene data show CDR1 as PRHDT and CDR2 as FYEKMQ (reference sequence). This CDR3 comprises 14 residues. The ends were cut back, 5 bases at V and 3 bases at J, with 14 bases in the middle. In DNA form, the CDR3 reads TGTGCCAGCAGCCAGGGACTTACCTACTACGAGCAGTACTTC. Amino acids: CASSQGLTYYEQYF.

This clonotype has just a few counts. The chain combines TRBV4-3 with TRBJ1-2; D possibly corresponds to TRBD1 (5 bases). The CDR3 loop spans 15 amino acids. The germline V gene has CDR1 LGHNA and CDR2 YSLEER. V lost 4 bases and J 5 bases, leaving 17 bases between the germline ends. The CDR3 protein is CASSPRAGSDYGYTF. The CDR3 nucleotides read TGCGCCAGCAGCCCCCGGGCAGGGTCAGATTATGGCTACACCTTC.

The table lists this clonotype with many counts. The chain employs TRBV12-3 or TRBV12-4 and TRBJ2-2; D possibly corresponds to TRBD2 (6 bases). The CDR3 extends over 13 amino acids. The germline V and J ends were trimmed by 6 bases and 14 bases, with 19 bases remaining between them. CDR3 nucleotides: TGTGCCAGCAGCCGGGACTCCGGTTTCAAACTGTTTTTT. Protein: CASSRDSGFKLFF.

This clonotype occurred a few times. CDR3: CSARMGTGGNGYTF. In DNA form, the CDR3 reads TGCAGTGCTAGGATGGGGACAGGGGGCAATGGCTACACCTTC. The gene calls are TRBV20-1 and TRBJ1-2; 12 bases align to TRBD1. The junction had 5 bases not matched to a gene; V was cut back by 3 bases and J by 6 bases. Per germline, CDR1 DFQATT and CDR2 SNEGSKA (reference sequence). The CDR3 spans 14 residues.

In its sample, this clonotype was seen a few times. The gene calls are TRBV11-2 and TRBJ1-3; TRBD1 might be the D (5 bases). Germline V lookup: CDR1 SGHAT, CDR2 FQNNGV. V was shortened by 5 bases and J by 2 bases, with 13 bases between the two germline ends. The CDR3 runs to 15 residues. The CDR3 bases are TGTGCCAGCAGCCAGATAATGGGGCCTGGAAACACCATATATTTT. Its protein product is CASSQIMGPGNTIYF.

A remark on this clonotype: A much larger clone differs by one base, so this may be a read error. Here the CDR3 omits its conserved ending phenylalanine or tryptophan, so a read error is the likely source. The V and J genes are TRBV29-1 and TRBJ2-5; 11 bases line up with TRBD2. CDR1 is SQVTM and CDR2 is ANQGSEA in the germline V gene. The length of the CDR3 is 17 residues. V was clipped by 6 bases and J by 3 bases; unmatched bases: 15. CDR3 sequence (DNA): TGCAGCGTCGGAAGACTAGCGGGAATGAGCACAGAAGAGACCCAGTACTCC. This translates into CSVGRLAGMSTEETQYS.

The chain recombines TRBV4-3 with TRBJ1-2; weak D call: TRBD1 (6 bases). This CDR3 spans 14 amino acids. In germline, CDR1 is LGHNA, CDR2 YSLEER. V was shortened by 2 bases and J by 4 bases, with 11 bases between the two germline ends. The CDR3 DNA sequence: TGCGCCAGCAGCCAACTCCAGGGGTCCTATGGCTACACCTTC. As protein: CASSQLQGSYGYTF.

The V gene is TRBV10-3, the J gene TRBJ2-7; D is undetermined. This CDR3 is built from 13 residues. The ends were cut back, 2 bases at V and 3 bases at J, with 8 bases in the middle. The germline gives CDR1 ENHRY, CDR2 SYGVKD. Here the CDR3 DNA reads TGTGCCATCAGTGAGCCCCTCCACTACGAGCAGTACTTC. It encodes CAISEPLHYEQYF.

This clonotype has a handful of counts. The genes are TRBV14 and TRBJ2-7; a possible D gene is TRBD2 (5 bases). The germline V and J ends were trimmed by 3 bases and 3 bases, with 6 bases remaining between them. Germline CDR1 and CDR2: SGHDN and FVKESK. CDR3 length: 12 residues. CDR3 sequence: CASSHDYYEQYF. CDR3 bases: TGTGCCAGCAGCCATGACTACTACGAGCAGTACTTC.

This rearrangement joins TRBV6-2 or TRBV6-3 to TRBJ2-7, with TRBD1 identical over 9 bases. Germline V gives CDR1 MNHEY, CDR2 SVGEGT. V shed 0 bases and J 6 bases; nucleotides not matched to a gene: 27. This CDR3 is built from 22 residues. The DNA of the CDR3 is TGTGCCAGCAGTTACTCCCCCCTTCCTCCGGGACAGGGTTCCCCTGAGATCGGCGAGCAGTACTTC. Protein sequence: CASSYSPLPPGQGSPEIGEQYF.

This clonotype was seen many times. This chain joins TRBV20-1 and TRBJ1-3; TRBD1 matches 7 bases. This CDR3 region has 13 residues. Germline lookup yields CDR1 DFQATT and CDR2 SNEGSKA (reference sequence). CDR3 nucleotides: TGCAGCCTTTCAGGGGGCTCTGGAAACACCATATATTTT. This sequence encodes CSLSGGSGNTIYF.

This clonotype has at least ten counts. J is TRBJ1-4 and V is TRBV28, with 12 bases that match TRBD1. The V gene's germline CDR1 is MDHEN and CDR2 SYDVKM. V lost 5 bases to trimming and J lost 5 bases; unmatched junction nucleotides: 3. This CDR3 comprises 15 residues. CDR3 sequence: CASSPGTGGNEKLFF. CDR3 DNA sequence: TGTGCCAGCAGTCCGGGGACAGGGGGCAATGAAAAACTGTTTTTT.

This clonotype has just a few counts. The chain has TRBV29-1 and TRBJ2-7, with D tentatively TRBD2 (9 bases). Looked up from germline, CDR1 is SQVTM and CDR2 is ANQGSEA. The CDR3 consists of 14 residues. V was pared by 5 bases and J by 4 bases, with 18 bases between. CDR3 amino acids: CSVSGGTGVYEQYF. The CDR3 nucleotides are TGCAGCGTTAGCGGGGGGACAGGAGTTTACGAGCAGTACTTC.

Ten or more counts support this clonotype. The chain joins TRBV7-2 to TRBJ2-5; 8 bases align to TRBD2. The germline V gene encodes CDR1 SGHTA and CDR2 FQGNSA. The CDR3 spans 16 residues. The V segment lost 0 bases and the J segment 2 bases; nucleotides outside the gene matches: 5. CDR3 in amino acids: CASSLAFTSGQETQYF. The CDR3 nucleotides are TGTGCCAGCAGCTTAGCTTTTACTAGCGGACAAGAGACCCAGTACTTC.

This clonotype was recorded at least ten times. V and J are TRBV5-1 and TRBJ2-1; 7 bases agree with TRBD2. The CDR3 covers 15 residues. Per the germline V gene, CDR1 is SGHRS and CDR2 is YFSETQ. With 5 bases clipped from V and 0 bases from J, the junction kept 5 bases outside the gene matches. This CDR3 is CASSPSGGSYNEQFF. CDR3 nucleotides: TGCGCCAGCAGTCCTAGCGGAGGCTCCTACAATGAGCAGTTCTTC.

The chain has TRBV10-3 and TRBJ1-5, with a possible D match to TRBD1 (5 bases). Germline CDR1 is ENHRY and CDR2 is SYGVKD. Trimming cost V 11 bases and J 4 bases, with 12 bases left between them. The CDR3 loop spans 12 amino acids. The CDR3 nucleotides read TGTGCCTGTGGGGGTGGAAATCAGCCCCAGCATTTT. Encoded protein: CACGGGNQPQHF.

This clonotype showed up many times. The CDR3 DNA is TGTGCCAGCAGCCAAGAAGGCGGGTATAATTCACCCCTCCACTTT. This gives the protein CASSQEGGYNSPLHF. The genes are TRBV14 and TRBJ1-6; no definite D call. The V end was cut by 0 bases, the J end by 4 bases, with 7 bases between. The CDR3 length is 15 residues. Per germline, CDR1 SGHDN and CDR2 FVKESK.

This clonotype was detected many times. This rearrangement joins TRBV15 to TRBJ2-7; D ambiguous. In germline, CDR1 is LNHNV, CDR2 YYDKDF (reference sequence). The V gene lost 0 bases and the J gene lost 3 bases, with 3 bases spanning the gap. This CDR3 is built from 12 residues. CDR3: CATSRDFYEQYF. The CDR3 DNA sequence: TGTGCCACCAGCAGAGACTTCTACGAGCAGTACTTC.

Worth noting for this clonotype: This may come from a read error, since a much larger clone is one base off. V and J are TRBV4-2 and TRBJ2-1, with a weak D call TRBD2 (7 bases). The length of the CDR3 is 15 residues. Trimming removed 7 bases from V and 4 bases from J, with 17 bases in between. CDR1 and CDR2 from the germline V gene are LGHNA and YNFKEQ. The CDR3: CASIPGAGTYNEQFF. CDR3 coding DNA: TGTGCCAGCATTCCAGGAGCGGGGACATACAATGAGCAGTTCTTC.

This sequence joins TRBV10-3 and TRBJ2-7; D may correspond to TRBD1 or TRBD2 (6 bases each). The germline V gene encodes CDR1 ENHRY and CDR2 SYGVKD. Between the trimmed V and J ends, which lost 2 bases and 4 bases, there was a span of 12 bases. The CDR3 is 14 residues long. CDR3 in DNA: TGTGCCATCAGTGAGACCACAGGGACTTACGAGCAGTACTTC. Residues: CAISETTGTYEQYF.

There are a few counts of this clonotype. This chain uses TRBV28 with TRBJ1-1, with D tentatively TRBD1 (6 bases). The CDR3 runs to 12 residues. The V gene lost 4 bases and the J gene lost 7 bases, with 10 bases spanning the gap. The germline gives CDR1 MDHEN, CDR2 SYDVKM. CDR3 in DNA: TGTGCCAGCAGTTACAAGACAGGTGAAGCTTTCTTT. Protein: CASSYKTGEAFF.

The CDR3 nucleotides read TGTGCCAGCAGCCCTGATCCCGCATCCACCTACGAGCAGTACTTC. Translation gives CASSPDPASTYEQYF. The chain is built from TRBV12-3 or TRBV12-4 and TRBJ2-7; D not certain. This CDR3 comprises 15 residues. Trimming stripped 6 bases from V and 2 bases from J, with 17 bases between.

This clonotype was seen many times. This rearrangement joins TRBV12-3 or TRBV12-4 to TRBJ1-6; no firm D call. Trimming shortened V by 3 bases and J by 0 bases, and 12 bases separated the two germline ends. The CDR3 contains 17 residues. The CDR3 region is CASSLTRVSSYNSPLHF. CDR3 DNA: TGTGCCAGCAGTTTGACCCGGGTTAGCTCCTATAATTCACCCCTCCACTTT.

A word on this clonotype: Since a much larger clone is just one base distant, this may be a read error. The chain is built from TRBV7-6 and TRBJ2-1; D is uncertain. Per the germline V gene, CDR1 is SGHVS and CDR2 is FNYEAQ. This CDR3 has 13 residues. Trimming took off 4 bases at V and 3 bases at J, with 7 bases between the two ends. CDR3 region: CASSSSVYNEQFF. CDR3 DNA: TGTGCCAGCAGCTCATCCGTCTACAATGAGCAGTTCTTC.